This T cell receptor (beta chain) was identified during a study of blood T cells in healthy people across ages. Findings and limits, study-wide: As age increased, TCR beta diversity per million T cells fell in a roughly linear fashion. Naive T cell percentage and TCR beta diversity correlated strongly. There were more naive CD4+ cells and higher diversity in long-lived donors than in aged donors.

Next came a second PCR, run for 7 to 11 cycles, which used a sample-barcoded 5' primer along with a J-beta primer mix. With 12 random nucleotides, a template-switch adaptor tagged each individual cDNA molecule. MiXCR, run by TCRdb on the 5' RACE reads, gives a single entry per CDR3 protein. The data show under 2,000,000 distinct CDR3 sequences, roughly 49% seen once. The CDR3 runs to 13 residues. Germline lookup yields CDR1 SGHTA and CDR2 FQGNSA. This clonotype was seen a handful of times. Its antigen is undetermined. Relative to the germline gene, one junction end is altered; a read error may explain this.

V gene TRBV7-2 combines with J gene TRBJ2-2, with D possibly being TRBD1 (6 bases). Sequencing input: blood. This TCR derives from a woman aged 40 to 49 in good health. This chain's CDR3 is CASSLAGAGELFF. In DNA, the CDR3 is TGTGCCAGCAGTTTAGCAGGGGCCGGGGAGCTGTTTTTT.